This T cell receptor (beta chain) is from a study of beta chain features in type 1 diabetes. Trimming pared 3 bases from V and 5 bases from J, leaving 13 bases between. This CDR3 has 14 amino acids. The V gene's germline CDR1 is KGHSH and CDR2 LQKENI. TCRB transcripts that were expressed got sequenced, as all of the isolated RNA had been reverse transcribed. Sequencing used immunoSEQ multiplex PCR; TCRdb keeps in-frame clones, though not all of them. The sample has 200,000 to 250,000 clones; more than 9% are singletons. This chain connects TRBV18 to TRBJ2-5; D perhaps matches TRBD1 (5 bases). This clonotype was obtained from a young woman in good health. Input material: naive CD4+ T cells from blood. The DNA of the CDR3 is TGTGCCAGCTCACCGACAAGGGGAATGGAGACCCAGTACTTC. It specifies CASSPTRGMETQYF.